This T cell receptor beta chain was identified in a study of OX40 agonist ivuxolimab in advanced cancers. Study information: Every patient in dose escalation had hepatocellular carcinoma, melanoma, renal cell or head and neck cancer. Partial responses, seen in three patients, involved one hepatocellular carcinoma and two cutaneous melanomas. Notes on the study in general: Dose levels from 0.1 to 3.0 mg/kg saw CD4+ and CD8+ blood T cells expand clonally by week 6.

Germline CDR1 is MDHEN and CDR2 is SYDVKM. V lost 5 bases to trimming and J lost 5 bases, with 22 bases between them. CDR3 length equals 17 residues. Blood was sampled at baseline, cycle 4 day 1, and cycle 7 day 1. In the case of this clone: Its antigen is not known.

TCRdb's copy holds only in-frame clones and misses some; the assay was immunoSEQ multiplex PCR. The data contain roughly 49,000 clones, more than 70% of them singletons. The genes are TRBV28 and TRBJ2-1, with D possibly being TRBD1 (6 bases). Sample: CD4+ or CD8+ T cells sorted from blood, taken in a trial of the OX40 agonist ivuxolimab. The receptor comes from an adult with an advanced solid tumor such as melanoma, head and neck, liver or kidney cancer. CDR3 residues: CASSPPRGPPKNNEQFF. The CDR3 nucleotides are TGTGCCAGCAGTCCGCCCAGGGGTCCACCCAAAAACAATGAGCAGTTCTTC. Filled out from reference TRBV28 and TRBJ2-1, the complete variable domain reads DVKVTQSSRYLVKRTGEKVFLECVQDMDHENMFWYRQDPGLGLRLIYFSYDVKMKEKGDIPEGYSVSREKKERFSLILESASTNQTSMYLCASSPPRGPPKNNEQFFGPGTRLTVL.